This paragraph reports one TCR beta chain. What it binds is not known. This CDR3 spans 15 amino acids. Per the germline V gene, CDR1 is MNHNY and CDR2 is SVGAGI (reference sequence). With 5 bases removed from V and 10 bases from J, the gap between germline ends came to 18 bases. Assay: immunoSEQ multiplex PCR; the TCRdb copy retains only in-frame clones and omits some. This sample has some 73,000 clones, with 78% found just once. These data belong to a study of radiotherapy plus CTLA-4 blockade in lung cancer. For the study at large: Objective response was observed in approximately 18% of patients, and disease control in 31%.

Study-level results: Peripheral blood showed expansion of tumor-derived TCR clones after radiotherapy and ipilimumab. The best predictor of response was reported to be early blood T cell clone dynamics, with interferon-beta.

Receiving focal radiation plus CTLA-4 blockade with ipilimumab were patients who had chemo-refractory metastatic non-small-cell lung cancer. The rearrangement joins TRBV6-6 to TRBJ1-6; TRBD1 is a possible D gene (5 bases). The sequence derives from a human donor with non-small cell lung cancer whose response to radiotherapy plus ipilimumab could not be evaluated. Some clones in this sample may be carry-over from other donors' samples. Here the sequenced sample was peripheral blood, taken from a patient treated with radiotherapy plus ipilimumab. CDR3 sequence: CASSIIRQGESPLHF. The CDR3 DNA follows: TGTGCCAGCAGTATTATCCGCCAGGGCGAATCACCCCTCCACTTT.